This T cell receptor beta chain was observed in a study of blood T cell repertoires in COVID-19. Study-level information: COVID-19 samples collected from the United States, Italy and Spain covered acute and convalescent phases.

V was trimmed by 5 bases and J by 5 bases, leaving 22 bases between them. The CDR3 has 16 amino acids. The V gene's germline CDR1 is SGHNT and CDR2 YYREEE (reference sequence). Methods used by the authors: Amplification of reference gene primers was used by the study to estimate nucleated cell counts. Here immunoSEQ multiplex PCR was the method, and the copy in TCRdb shows in-frame clones only, minus some. Clone size and V and J calls were adopted from that table, with D and trimming inferred from the DNA. This sample has roughly 100,000 clones; just over 90% occur once, and the top ten carry roughly 4%.

The sequenced sample consisted of peripheral blood. The origin of this receptor is a woman between 50 and 59 years old in a cohort sampled during active COVID-19. The chain is built from TRBV5-4 and TRBJ2-5, with TRBD2 as a possible D gene (6 bases). The CDR3 here is CASSPLYGPEGETQYF. CDR3 coding DNA: TGTGCCAGCAGTCCCCTTTACGGGCCGGAGGGGGAGACCCAGTACTTC.